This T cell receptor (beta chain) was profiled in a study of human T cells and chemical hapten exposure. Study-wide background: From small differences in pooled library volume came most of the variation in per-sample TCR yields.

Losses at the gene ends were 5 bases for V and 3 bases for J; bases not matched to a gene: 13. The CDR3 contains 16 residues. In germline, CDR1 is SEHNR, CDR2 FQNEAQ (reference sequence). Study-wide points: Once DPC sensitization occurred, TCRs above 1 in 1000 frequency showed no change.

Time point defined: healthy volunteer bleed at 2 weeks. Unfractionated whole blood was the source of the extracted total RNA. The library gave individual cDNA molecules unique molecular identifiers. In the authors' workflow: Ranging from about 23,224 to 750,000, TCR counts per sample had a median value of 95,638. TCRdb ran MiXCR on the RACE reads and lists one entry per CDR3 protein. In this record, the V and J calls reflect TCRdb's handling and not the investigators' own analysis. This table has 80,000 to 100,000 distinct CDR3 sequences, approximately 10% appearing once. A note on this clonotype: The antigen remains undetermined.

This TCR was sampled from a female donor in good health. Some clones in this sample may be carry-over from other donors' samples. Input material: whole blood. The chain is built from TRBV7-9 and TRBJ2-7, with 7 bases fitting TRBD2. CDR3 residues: CASSPTVGRDYYEQYF. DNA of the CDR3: TGTGCCAGCAGCCCGACGGTGGGGAGGGATTACTACGAGCAGTACTTC.